The 17 T cell receptor beta chains presented below share a single source sample, sequenced in a study of T cells in Graves' hyperthyroidism and ophthalmopathy. Using RNA transcripts as the source, TCR beta CDR3 regions were amplified. The HTBI set primed first-round TCR CDR3 RT-PCR. From the multiplex PCR reads, TCRdb called clonotypes with MiXCR, one entry per CDR3 protein. The sample has 500,000 to 650,000 distinct CDR3 sequences; just under 20% are singletons. The sample comprised blood. The receptors originated from a man between 40 and 49 years old with Graves' ophthalmopathy.

Many counts were recorded for this clonotype. The CDR3 bases are TGTGCCTCTGGAGGGGGACGGGATACGCAGTATTTT. This codes for CASGGGRDTQYF. The chain recombines TRBV12-3 or TRBV12-4 with TRBJ2-3; possibly TRBD1 or TRBD2 for D (6 bases each). V was clipped by 11 bases and J by 6 bases, with 15 bases between them. The CDR3 covers 12 residues.

At least ten counts were recorded for this clonotype. The V gene is TRBV28, the J gene TRBJ1-2; D call uncertain. The germline CDR1 and CDR2 sequences are MDHEN and SYDVKM. V lost 3 bases and J 2 bases, leaving 10 bases between the germline ends. This CDR3 has 14 amino acids. The CDR3 is CASSLLQDNYGYTF. The CDR3 bases are TGTGCCAGCAGTTTGCTTCAGGACAACTATGGCTACACCTTC.

This clonotype was recorded many times. The J gene is TRBJ2-7, the V gene TRBV2; TRBD2 is a possible D gene (5 bases). V lost 7 bases to trimming and J lost 1 base, with 17 bases between them. The CDR3 is 15 amino acids. Germline values: CDR1 SNHLY, CDR2 FYNNEI. Written as DNA, the CDR3 is TGTGCCAGCAACCTCGACCTACTAGTGTCCTACGAGCAGTACTTC. Protein sequence: CASNLDLLVSYEQYF.

This rearrangement joins TRBV9 to TRBJ2-2, with D uncertain. Per germline, CDR1 SGDLS and CDR2 YYNGEE. The CDR3 loop spans 13 amino acids. V lost 0 bases and J lost 6, with 6 bases in between. The CDR3: CASSVDYPGELFF. For the CDR3, the DNA is TGTGCCAGCAGCGTAGATTATCCCGGGGAGCTGTTTTTT.

In this sample, this clonotype turned up a few times. This chain connects TRBV5-8 to TRBJ1-1; D remains ambiguous. V dropped 4 bases and J dropped 1 base, with 17 bases sitting between them. The germline CDR1 and CDR2 sequences are SGHTS and YDEGEE. The length of the CDR3 is 16 residues. The CDR3 sequence: CASSLQMTRWNTEAFF. The CDR3 coding sequence is TGTGCCAGCAGCCTTCAAATGACAAGATGGAACACTGAAGCTTTCTTT.

There are many counts of this clonotype. The chain has TRBV11-2 and TRBJ2-1, with D tentatively TRBD2 (7 bases). Germline V gene sequence: CDR1 SGHAT, CDR2 FQNNGV. The CDR3 consists of 16 residues. The V and J ends lost 5 bases and 3 bases respectively, with 17 bases between them. The CDR3 loop reads CASSPAGGQLYNEQFF. The CDR3 nucleotides read TGTGCCAGCAGCCCAGCCGGGGGGCAGCTCTACAATGAGCAGTTCTTC.

The genes are TRBV5-5 and TRBJ2-5; 10 bases are shared with TRBD2. Germline V gene lookup returns CDR1 SGHKS and CDR2 YYEKEE (reference sequence). This CDR3 comprises 18 residues. The V and J ends lost 0 bases and 5 bases, in that order; junction bases with no gene match: 13. The CDR3 region has the DNA TGTGCCAGCAGCTTGGTCTCTAGCGGGGGTATCGGGTGGGAGACCCAGTACTTC. Translation: CASSLVSSGGIGWETQYF.

This clonotype was detected ten times or more. The V and J genes are TRBV5-1 and TRBJ1-1, with a possible D match to TRBD1 (6 bases). Trimming pared 6 bases from V and 0 bases from J, leaving 15 bases between. The CDR3 runs to 15 residues. Germline CDR1 is SGHRS and CDR2 is YFSETQ. The CDR3 sequence is CASKRTVSVNTEAFF. In DNA, the CDR3 is TGCGCCAGCAAGCGGACAGTTTCTGTGAACACTGAAGCTTTCTTT.

This clonotype was seen ten or more times. The chain carries TRBV3-1 and TRBJ2-7; tentative D call: TRBD2 (5 bases). V lost 1 base, J lost 4 bases, and 8 bases lay in between. This CDR3 contains 13 residues. Germline V gives CDR1 LGHDT, CDR2 YNNKEL (reference sequence). This CDR3 is CASSQAGWYEQYF. The CDR3 coding sequence is TGTGCCAGCAGCCAAGCGGGGTGGTACGAGCAGTACTTC.

This clonotype occurred many times. The V and J genes are TRBV6-1 and TRBJ2-7; 8 nucleotides agree with TRBD1. The CDR3 is 16 amino acids. With V trimmed by 5 bases and J by 3 bases, 12 bases remained unmatched. Germline CDR1 and CDR2: MNHNS and SASEGT. The CDR3 DNA reads as TGTGCCAGCAGTCTCCTTGCGGGACAGGAGATCTACGAGCAGTACTTC. Protein product: CASSLLAGQEIYEQYF.

This clonotype was detected ten times or more. V is TRBV12-3 or TRBV12-4 and J is TRBJ2-1; no firm D call. Trimming stripped 0 bases from V and 0 bases from J, with 9 bases between. This CDR3 region has 16 residues. CDR3 protein: CASSLAGIRSYNEQFF. CDR3 DNA sequence: TGTGCCAGCAGTTTAGCTGGCATACGCTCCTACAATGAGCAGTTCTTC.

The chain joins TRBV5-5 to TRBJ2-3; no definite D call. This CDR3 is 15 amino acids long. Germline V lookup: CDR1 SGHKS, CDR2 YYEKEE (reference sequence). Trimming pared 5 bases from V and 2 bases from J, leaving 15 bases between. CDR3 in DNA: TGTGCCAGCAGGAACATAGGGTCCTACACAGATACGCAGTATTTT. Translated: CASRNIGSYTDTQYF. Drawing the rest from reference TRBV5-5 and TRBJ2-3, the complete variable domain is DAGVTQSPTHLIKTRGQQVTLRCSPISGHKSVSWYQQVLGQGPQFIFQYYEKEERGRGNFPDRFSARQFPNYSSELNVNALLLGDSALYLCASRNIGSYTDTQYFGPGTRLTVL.

This clonotype was detected only a few times. V is TRBV11-2 and J is TRBJ1-5; unclear D gene. The CDR3 spans 17 residues. Trimming removed 6 bases from V and 1 base from J, with 19 bases in between. The V gene's germline CDR1 is SGHAT and CDR2 FQNNGV. The CDR3 region is CASSVWTTQRSNQPQHF. Written as DNA, the CDR3 is TGTGCCAGCAGTGTGTGGACCACTCAGAGGAGCAATCAGCCCCAGCATTTT.

A few counts support this clonotype. This chain connects TRBV19 to TRBJ1-1; D is perhaps TRBD1 (5 bases). CDR1 and CDR2 from the germline V gene are LNHDA and SQIVND (reference sequence). The CDR3 covers 15 residues. Trimming removed 5 bases at V and 0 bases at J, with 13 bases between. The CDR3 DNA reads as TGTGCCAGTAGTGGAAGACAGACTTTGAACACTGAAGCTTTCTTT. Protein: CASSGRQTLNTEAFF.

This chain joins TRBV6-2 or TRBV6-3 and TRBJ2-4; no clear D gene. V was trimmed by 6 bases and J by 5 bases, leaving 11 bases between them. In germline, CDR1 is MNHEY, CDR2 SVGEGT. CDR3 length: 13 residues. In DNA form, the CDR3 reads TGTGCCAGCAGCCACCTGGCGCAAAACATTCAGTACTTC. Encoded protein: CASSHLAQNIQYF.

This clonotype was picked up many times. The rearrangement joins TRBV12-3 or TRBV12-4 to TRBJ1-2, with TRBD1 matching over 8 bases. The CDR3 has 13 amino acids. V lost 0 bases, J lost 8 bases, and 2 bases stayed unmatched. The chain's CDR3 is CASSLATGGGYTF. The CDR3 nucleotides are TGTGCCAGCAGTTTAGCAACAGGGGGAGGCTACACCTTC.

This chain connects TRBV6-2 or TRBV6-3 to TRBJ2-2; D is possibly TRBD1 (6 bases). Germline values: CDR1 MNHEY, CDR2 SVGEGT. This CDR3 comprises 16 residues. V was pared by 4 bases and J by 0 bases, with 12 bases between. CDR3 region: CASSSRDITNTGELFF. The DNA for the CDR3 is TGTGCCAGCAGTTCCCGGGACATCACGAACACCGGGGAGCTGTTTTTT.